These 12 T cell receptor beta chains originate from one sample sequenced in a study of OX40 agonist ivuxolimab in advanced cancers. Clones were read by immunoSEQ multiplex PCR, and TCRdb kept only the in-frame ones, dropping some. The repertoire includes more than 50,000 clones, 85% of them detected once, and less than 5% sits in the top ten. The specimen was CD4+ or CD8+ T cells sorted from blood, collected in a trial of the OX40 agonist ivuxolimab. Receptors originate from an adult with an advanced solid tumor such as melanoma, head and neck, liver or kidney cancer.

This chain links TRBV28 with TRBJ1-4; TRBD1 might be the D (5 bases). This CDR3 has 14 amino acids. V lost 6 bases, J lost 10 bases, and 18 bases lay in between. CDR1 is MDHEN and CDR2 is SYDVKM in the germline V gene. The CDR3 coding sequence is TGTGCCAGCAGGATCCGGGACTCATGGGGAAAACTGTTTTTT. It yields the protein CASRIRDSWGKLFF.

This rearrangement joins TRBV27 to TRBJ2-5; no clear D gene. Trimming stripped 5 bases from V and 0 bases from J, with 7 bases between. In germline, CDR1 is MNHEY, CDR2 SMNVEV (reference sequence). The CDR3 has 13 residues. For the CDR3, the DNA is TGTGCCAGCAGTGGACCGTACCAAGAGACCCAGTACTTC. It encodes CASSGPYQETQYF.

This chain links TRBV7-7 with TRBJ2-1, with 9 nucleotides matching TRBD2. Germline values: CDR1 SSHAT, CDR2 FNYEAQ (reference sequence). The CDR3 runs to 15 residues. J lost 6 bases, V lost 5 bases, and 8 bases had no gene match. CDR3 coding DNA: TGTGCCAGCAGCCCGGGGCTAGCGGGAACCAATGAGCAGTTCTTC. Its protein is CASSPGLAGTNEQFF.

A few counts support this clone. The chain combines TRBV9 with TRBJ2-1, with 7 bases fitting TRBD2. V lost 2 bases to trimming and J lost 9 bases; unmatched junction nucleotides: 11. The CDR3 length is 15 residues. CDR1 is SGDLS, CDR2 YYNGEE, per germline. The chain's CDR3 is CASSVSSLGGVEQFF. The CDR3 region has the DNA TGTGCCAGCAGCGTCAGTAGTCTGGGAGGGGTTGAGCAGTTCTTC.

V and J are TRBV2 and TRBJ2-7; 9 bases match TRBD2. The CDR3 consists of 17 residues. After removal of 4 bases from V and 3 bases from J, the junction contained 13 bases not matched to a gene. The germline V gene encodes CDR1 SNHLY and CDR2 FYNNEI. Here the CDR3 reads CASSGKWAGGPVYEQYF. CDR3 DNA sequence: TGTGCCAGCAGTGGGAAATGGGCGGGAGGGCCGGTCTACGAGCAGTACTTC.

This clone came up a few times. The chain recombines TRBV28 with TRBJ2-3, with D tentatively TRBD2 (7 bases). The CDR3 sequence is 14 residues long. Looked up from germline, CDR1 is MDHEN and CDR2 is SYDVKM. Trimming removed 9 bases from V and 8 bases from J, with 21 bases in between. CDR3 protein: CASSGAGAIGTQYF. The CDR3 region has the DNA TGTGCCAGTTCTGGGGCGGGGGCTATAGGTACGCAGTATTTT. Together with reference TRBV28 and TRBJ2-3, the CDR3 gives the full variable domain: DVKVTQSSRYLVKRTGEKVFLECVQDMDHENMFWYRQDPGLGLRLIYFSYDVKMKEKGDIPEGYSVSREKKERFSLILESASTNQTSMYLCASSGAGAIGTQYFGPGTRLTVL.

The chain employs TRBV5-1 and TRBJ2-7, with 10 bases matching TRBD1. This CDR3 region has 17 residues. With V trimmed by 4 bases and J by 6 bases, 16 bases remained unmatched. Germline assignment: CDR1 SGHRS and CDR2 YFSETQ. The CDR3 DNA sequence: TGCGCCAGCAGCCAGCAGCCCCTGACAGGGGGCGCGGGCGAGCAGTACTTC. It encodes CASSQQPLTGGAGEQYF.

This clone was found once. The chain carries TRBV19 and TRBJ1-1; D ambiguous. The CDR3 length is 13 residues. The V end was cut by 10 bases, the J end by 3 bases, with 15 bases between. Germline V gene lookup returns CDR1 LNHDA and CDR2 SQIVND (reference sequence). CDR3 sequence (DNA): TGTGCCACCACTGGAGGGTGGGACACTGAAGCTTTCTTT. Its translation: CATTGGWDTEAFF.

The V call is TRBV5-6, the J call TRBJ1-5; D unresolved. V was pared by 4 bases and J by 3 bases, with 11 bases between. This CDR3 comprises 14 residues. Per the germline V gene, CDR1 is SGHDT and CDR2 is YYEEEE. Written as DNA, the CDR3 is TGTGCCAGCAGCAACGGACGGGACAATCAGCCCCAGCATTTT. This codes for CASSNGRDNQPQHF. Variable domain in full (rest from reference TRBV5-6 and TRBJ1-5): DAGVTQSPTHLIKTRGQQVTLRCSPKSGHDTVSWYQQALGQGPQFIFQYYEEEERQRGNFPDRFSGHQFPNYSSELNVNALLLGDSALYLCASSNGRDNQPQHFGDGTRLSIL.

The chain couples TRBV10-3 to TRBJ2-2; 7 bases line up with TRBD1. Germline V CDR1 and CDR2: ENHRY, SYGVKD. The CDR3 consists of 16 residues. V shed 8 bases and J 0 bases; nucleotides not matched to a gene: 9. CDR3 region: CAIGGQTFTNTGELFF. CDR3 DNA: TGTGCCATCGGGGGACAGACCTTTACGAACACCGGGGAGCTGTTTTTT.

The rearrangement joins TRBV18 to TRBJ2-1, with no clear D. CDR3 length: 15 residues. Trimming removed 2 bases from V and 1 base from J, with 9 bases in between. The germline V gene has CDR1 KGHSH and CDR2 LQKENI. For the CDR3, the DNA is TGTGCCAGCTCACCAGGTATTAGGTCCTACAATGAGCAGTTCTTC. Amino acid sequence: CASSPGIRSYNEQFF.

This clone was counted once. The chain carries TRBV4-2 and TRBJ1-2; TRBD1 matches at 7 bases. Trimming removed 0 bases from V and 2 bases from J; junction bases left unmatched: 6. This CDR3 is 16 amino acids long. The germline CDR1 and CDR2 sequences are LGHNA and YNFKEQ. CDR3 protein: CASSQETDRINYGYTF. DNA for the CDR3: TGTGCCAGCAGCCAAGAAACGGACAGGATCAACTATGGCTACACCTTC.